This TCR beta chain was identified in a study of Tregs in tolerant kidney transplant recipients. Study conclusions and caveats: Biological reproducibility was not directly addressed in this study.

There are a few counts of this clone. Its antigen is not known. CD4+CD25+CD127- Tregs, CD4+CD25- non-Tregs, CD4 and CD8 cells were sorted. Per the germline V gene, CDR1 is SGHNT and CDR2 is YYREEE (reference sequence). The V and J ends lost 4 bases and 7 bases respectively, with 5 bases between them. CDR3 length: 11 residues. TCRdb keeps only in-frame clones here, not all; method: immunoSEQ multiplex PCR. This sample has roughly 250,000 clones, with about 86% found just once. The sequence was obtained from a human donor in good health. Material for sequencing was CD4+ T cells from blood. The V and J genes are TRBV5-4 and TRBJ2-2; no reliable D call. The CDR3, as DNA: TGTGCCAGCAGCGCATTCGGGGAGCTGTTTTTT. Amino acids: CASSAFGELFF.